A single sample gave rise to the 13 T cell receptor beta chains below, sequenced in a study of response to subunit inactivated influenza vaccine. In TCRdb, the RT-PCR reads were re-called with MiXCR into one record per CDR3 protein. The table has about 780,000 distinct CDR3 sequences, around a sixth seen once. The sample in question was PBMCs from blood, obtained roughly 5 days after vaccination. Receptor source: a man in his fifties or sixties who received an inactivated influenza vaccine.

The chain links TRBV6-5 to TRBJ1-5, with D uncertain. Germline CDR1 MNHEY, CDR2 SVGAGI. V lost 2 bases and J 4 bases, leaving 12 bases between the germline ends. The CDR3 loop spans 15 amino acids. CDR3 sequence reads: CASSYDGSLNQPQHF. Here the CDR3 DNA reads TGTGCCAGCAGTTACGACGGGTCTCTAAATCAGCCCCAGCATTTT.

The V gene is TRBV9, the J gene TRBJ2-2; 7 nucleotides match TRBD2. The CDR3 runs to 17 residues. The ends lost 1 base at V and 0 bases at J; junction bases unmatched: 6. In germline, CDR1 is SGDLS, CDR2 YYNGEE. This CDR3 reads CASSVRREDANTGELFF. The CDR3 bases are TGTGCCAGCAGCGTAAGACGGGAGGACGCGAACACCGGGGAGCTGTTTTTT. The full variable domain, with the rest looked up from reference TRBV9 and TRBJ2-2, is DSGVTQTPKHLITATGQRVTLRCSPRSGDLSVYWYQQSLDQGLQFLIQYYNGEERAKGNILERFSAQQFPDLHSELNLSSLELGDSALYFCASSVRREDANTGELFFGEGSRLTVL.

This chain connects TRBV6-5 to TRBJ2-7; 8 nucleotides line up with TRBD1. The CDR3 is 14 amino acids. The V segment lost 4 bases and the J segment 3 bases; nucleotides outside the gene matches: 5. CDR1 and CDR2 (germline): MNHEY, SVGAGI. CDR3 residues: CASSSQGELYEQYF. As DNA, the CDR3 is TGTGCCAGCAGTTCACAGGGGGAACTCTACGAGCAGTACTTC.

The chain uses TRBV28 and TRBJ2-6; no firm D call. V was trimmed by 7 bases and J by 2 bases, leaving 18 bases between them. The CDR3 is 17 residues long. CDR1 is MDHEN, CDR2 SYDVKM, per germline. The CDR3 protein is CASTLTAGRTGANVLTF. The CDR3 coding sequence is TGTGCCAGCACTCTAACTGCTGGCAGGACTGGGGCCAACGTCCTGACTTTC.

The chain uses TRBV6-5 and TRBJ1-6; D is undetermined. Germline assignment: CDR1 MNHEY and CDR2 SVGAGI. This CDR3 spans 16 amino acids. The V end was cut by 2 bases, the J end by 7 bases, with 15 bases between. CDR3 residues: CASSYGHLLSNSPLHF. CDR3 nucleotide sequence: TGTGCCAGCAGTTACGGGCACCTGCTGAGCAATTCACCCCTCCACTTT.

Only a few counts were recorded for this clonotype. The chain carries TRBV12-3 or TRBV12-4 and TRBJ2-3, with D tentatively TRBD1 (6 bases). Trimming cost V 5 bases and J 6 bases, with 18 bases left between them. The CDR3 runs to 15 residues. CDR3 region: CASSVPGALSDTQYF. In nucleotides, the CDR3 is TGTGCCAGCAGTGTTCCAGGGGCCTTATCTGATACGCAGTATTTT.

The rearrangement links TRBV7-7 to TRBJ2-7; weak D call: TRBD1 (7 bases). Trimming cost V 5 bases and J 5 bases, with 16 bases left between them. Germline V gene data show CDR1 as SSHAT and CDR2 as FNYEAQ (reference sequence). CDR3 size: 14 residues. The CDR3 sequence: CASSRTGWGDEQYF. CDR3 coding DNA: TGTGCCAGCAGCCGGACAGGCTGGGGGGACGAGCAGTACTTC. The variable domain in full, completed from reference TRBV7-7 and TRBJ2-7, reads GAGVSQSPRYKVTKRGQDVTLRCDPISSHATLYWYQQALGQGPEFLTYFNYEAQPDKSGLPSDRFSAERPEGSISTLTIQRTEQRDSAMYRCASSRTGWGDEQYFGPGTRLTVT.

This clonotype was found a few times. The chain recombines TRBV20-1 with TRBJ1-5; D unclear. CDR3 length equals 14 residues. Trimming cost V 3 bases and J 2 bases, with 11 bases left between them. The germline V gene encodes CDR1 DFQATT and CDR2 SNEGSKA (reference sequence). CDR3 region: CSARSPGGNQPQHF. DNA of the CDR3: TGCAGTGCTAGGTCCCCAGGTGGCAATCAGCCCCAGCATTTT.

In its sample, this clonotype was seen once. This may be a read error, as it is one base from a much larger clone. This chain joins TRBV6-5 and TRBJ2-2; a possible D gene is TRBD2 (5 bases). CDR3 size: 15 residues. Germline lookup yields CDR1 MNHEY and CDR2 SVGAGI. As DNA, the CDR3 is TGTGCCAGCAGTTACGTGGCCTCGAACACCGGGGAGCTGCTTTTT. Amino acid sequence: CASSYVASNTGELLF.

This clonotype was recorded many times. The chain links TRBV12-3 or TRBV12-4 to TRBJ1-2; 12 bases are a match to TRBD1. The CDR3 covers 16 residues. V gave up 2 bases and J gave up 4 bases; unmatched junction bases: 5. The CDR3 protein is CASSLLWGQGAYGYTF. For the CDR3, the DNA is TGTGCCAGCAGTTTACTATGGGGACAGGGGGCCTATGGCTACACCTTC.

J is TRBJ2-2 and V is TRBV4-3; perhaps TRBD1 as D (5 bases). V lost 4 bases, J lost 4 bases, and 16 bases lay in between. The V gene's germline CDR1 is LGHNA and CDR2 YSLEER. This CDR3 region has 16 residues. Written as DNA, the CDR3 is TGCGCCAGCAGCCCGGAAGGGGTTTTAGGCACCGGGGAGCTGTTTTTT. It yields the protein CASSPEGVLGTGELFF.

This clonotype has a count of ten or more. V gene TRBV7-2 combines with J gene TRBJ2-7, with 11 bases identical to TRBD2. Germline CDR1 and CDR2: SGHTA and FQGNSA. V shed 5 bases and J 2 bases; nucleotides not matched to a gene: 11. The CDR3 is 17 amino acids. The CDR3 loop is CASSPRPTSGGPYEQYF. DNA for the CDR3: TGTGCCAGCAGCCCCCGGCCTACTAGCGGGGGACCCTACGAGCAGTACTTC.

This clonotype occurred a few times. V is TRBV6-2 or TRBV6-3 and J is TRBJ1-5; perhaps TRBD1 as D (6 bases). V was pared by 6 bases and J by 2 bases, with 14 bases between. This CDR3 spans 15 amino acids. In germline, CDR1 is MNHEY, CDR2 SVGEGT. The CDR3 nucleotides are TGTGCCAGCAGCAACTTTGGGGGCGGCAATCAGCCCCAGCATTTT. Residues: CASSNFGGGNQPQHF.